This T cell receptor (beta chain) was identified during a study of CD8 T cells in ankylosing spondylitis. This clonotype came up a few times. The antigen is unknown. Looked up from germline, CDR1 is SGHRS and CDR2 is YFSETQ. The CDR3 consists of 15 residues. V lost 0 bases, J lost 3 bases, and 9 bases lay in between. Study results and caveats: Seemingly distinctive of ankylosing spondylitis blood was a TCR beta motif formed by eight highly homologous variants. Clones linked to disease were reported to show significant enrichment in matched ankylosing spondylitis synovial fluid.

TCRdb called the 5' RACE reads again in MiXCR, with one record for every CDR3 protein. This table has 26,000 or so distinct CDR3 sequences, approximately 7.9% appearing once. Sequenced sample: blood. The source of this sequence is a male donor with ankylosing spondylitis or in good health (not recorded which). The rearrangement links TRBV5-1 to TRBJ2-2; D gene uncertain. This chain's CDR3 is CASSLGPDDTGELFF. The CDR3 nucleotides are TGCGCCAGCAGCTTGGGGCCAGATGACACCGGGGAGCTGTTTTTT.